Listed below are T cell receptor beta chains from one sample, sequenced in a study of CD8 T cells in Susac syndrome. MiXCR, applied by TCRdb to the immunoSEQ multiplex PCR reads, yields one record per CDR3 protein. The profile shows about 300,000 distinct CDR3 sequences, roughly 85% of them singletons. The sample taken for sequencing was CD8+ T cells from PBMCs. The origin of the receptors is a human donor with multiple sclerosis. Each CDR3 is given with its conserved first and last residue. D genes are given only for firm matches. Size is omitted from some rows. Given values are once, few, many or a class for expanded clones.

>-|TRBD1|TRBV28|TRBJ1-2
CASSPHQGADYGYTF
TGTGCCAGCAGTCCTCACCAGGGGGCTGACTATGGCTACACCTTC
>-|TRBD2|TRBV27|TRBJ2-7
CASSFGRARDEQYF
TGTGCCAGCAGTTTCGGGAGGGCCAGGGACGAGCAGTACTTC
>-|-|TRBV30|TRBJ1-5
CAWSVGYSNQPQHF
TGTGCCTGGAGTGTTGGGTATAGCAATCAGCCCCAGCATTTT
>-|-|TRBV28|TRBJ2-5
CASRAAVADRQETQYF
TGTGCCAGCAGGGCGGCCGTCGCGGATCGTCAAGAGACCCAGTACTTC
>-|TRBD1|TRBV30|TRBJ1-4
CAWSVGAGGSEKLFF
TGTGCCTGGAGTGTTGGGGCAGGGGGGAGTGAAAAACTGTTTTTT
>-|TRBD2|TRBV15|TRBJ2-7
CATSPSGSRPYEQYF
TGTGCCACCAGTCCGAGCGGGAGTCGTCCCTACGAGCAGTACTTC
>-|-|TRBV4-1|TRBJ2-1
CASSQDKVSYNEQFF
TGCGCCAGCAGCCAAGACAAGGTTTCCTACAATGAGCAGTTCTTC
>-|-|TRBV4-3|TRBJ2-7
CATRPAHGGSYEQYF
TGCGCCACCCGACCTGCACACGGAGGCTCCTACGAGCAGTACTTC
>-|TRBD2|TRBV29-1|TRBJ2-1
CSVIGTRSHNEQFF
TGCAGCGTTATAGGGACTAGAAGTCACAATGAGCAGTTCTTC
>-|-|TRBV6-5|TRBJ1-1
CASSYTEATEAFF
TGTGCCAGCAGTTACACAGAAGCCACTGAAGCTTTCTTT
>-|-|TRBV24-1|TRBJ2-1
CATSDLRTEQFF
TGTGCCACCAGTGATTTAAGGACAGAGCAGTTCTTC
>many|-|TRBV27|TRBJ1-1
CASSLGGGTEAFF
TGTGCCAGCAGCTTGGGCGGCGGAACTGAAGCTTTCTTT
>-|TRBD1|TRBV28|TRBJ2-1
CASSFGDTTGDSYNEQFF
TGTGCCAGCAGTTTTGGGGATACGACAGGGGACTCCTACAATGAGCAGTTCTTC
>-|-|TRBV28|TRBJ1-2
CASSFVLWLYGYTF
TGTGCCAGCAGTTTTGTCTTATGGCTCTATGGCTACACCTTC
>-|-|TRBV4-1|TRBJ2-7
CASSQGLSPNEQYF
TGCGCCAGCAGCCAAGGCCTGAGTCCCAACGAGCAGTACTTC
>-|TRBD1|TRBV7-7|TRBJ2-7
CASSEGTVYEQYF
TGTGCTAGCAGCGAGGGGACAGTGTACGAGCAGTACTTC
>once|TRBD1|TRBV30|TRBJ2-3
CALDRVGTDTQYF
TGTGCCCTTGACAGGGTCGGCACAGATACGCAGTATTTT
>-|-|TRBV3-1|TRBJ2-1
CASSQGDSTYNEQFF
TGTGCCAGCAGCCAAGGGGACTCGACTTACAATGAGCAGTTCTTC